This entry lists 21 T cell receptor beta chains sequenced from one sample in a study of blood T cell repertoires in COVID-19. Assay used: immunoSEQ multiplex PCR; TCRdb lists only in-frame clones, some missing. The table records approximately 100,000 clones, roughly 76% of them present only once. What was sequenced was peripheral blood. The receptor set was obtained from a human donor in a cohort sampled during active COVID-19.

This chain connects TRBV4-2 to TRBJ1-4, with 7 positions matching TRBD1. The CDR3 is 15 residues long. Looked up from germline, CDR1 is LGHNA and CDR2 is YNFKEQ. The V and J ends lost 1 base and 8 bases, in that order; junction bases with no gene match: 7. Written as DNA, the CDR3 is TGTGCCAGCAGCCAAGTCGACAGGGTCGAAGAAAAACTGTTTTTT. This gives the protein CASSQVDRVEEKLFF.

The rearrangement uses TRBV5-6 and TRBJ2-7; 9 bases align to TRBD1. Trimming cost V 4 bases and J 2 bases; bases outside gene matches: 10. The germline CDR1 and CDR2 sequences are SGHDT and YYEEEE. The CDR3 length is 16 residues. CDR3 in amino acids: CASSSYRGPLPYEQYF. The CDR3 DNA follows: TGTGCCAGCAGCAGTTACAGGGGGCCCCTACCCTACGAGCAGTACTTC.

The V call is TRBV15, the J call TRBJ1-5, with D unclear. The CDR3 runs to 14 residues. Germline lookup yields CDR1 LNHNV and CDR2 YYDKDF (reference sequence). V lost 9 bases, J lost 0 bases, and 12 bases lay in between. The CDR3 nucleotides read TGTGCCACAGGGAGAAGAGATAGCAATCAGCCCCAGCATTTT. Its translation is CATGRRDSNQPQHF.

The chain carries TRBV6-2 or TRBV6-3 and TRBJ2-7; TRBD2 agrees at 7 bases. The J segment lost 2 bases and the V segment lost 2 bases, leaving 0 bases of the junction unmatched. The germline gives CDR1 MNHEY, CDR2 SVGEGT. The CDR3 totals 13 residues. The CDR3 protein is CASSYRGAYEQYF. In nucleotides, the CDR3 is TGTGCCAGCAGTTACCGGGGGGCCTACGAGCAGTACTTC.

The chain has TRBV3-1 (or the pseudogene TRBV3-2) and TRBJ1-2; TRBD1 aligns across 8 bases. This CDR3 has 14 amino acids. Germline V gene sequence: CDR1 LGHDT, CDR2 YNNKEL (reference sequence). Germline trimming cut 4 bases from V and 8 bases from J; bases unmatched to any gene: 9. The CDR3 is CASSPEDRVWGYTF. The CDR3 bases are TGTGCCAGCAGCCCTGAGGACAGGGTGTGGGGCTACACCTTC.

The V call is TRBV7-2, the J call TRBJ2-7; 9 positions agree with TRBD1. Trimming cost V 5 bases and J 5 bases; bases outside gene matches: 4. CDR1 is SGHTA and CDR2 is FQGNSA in the germline V gene. CDR3 length: 13 amino acids. The CDR3, as DNA: TGTGCCAGCAGCCGGGACAGGGTCAACGAGCAGTACTTC. Residues: CASSRDRVNEQYF.

V and J are TRBV28 and TRBJ1-1; the match to TRBD1 covers 8 bases. Trimming at V came to 2 bases and at J to 11 bases, leaving 1 base not matched to a gene. This CDR3 has 11 residues. Germline lookup yields CDR1 MDHEN and CDR2 SYDVKM. CDR3 nucleotides: TGTGCCAGCAGTTTACGACAGGGGGCTTTCTTT. Amino acid sequence: CASSLRQGAFF.

The CDR3 DNA follows: TGTGCCAGCAGCGCCCGAGACAGGGGGCCGGCCAAAAACATTCAGTACTTC. This sequence encodes CASSARDRGPAKNIQYF. This sequence joins TRBV11-3 and TRBJ2-4; TRBD1 agrees at 10 bases. This CDR3 contains 17 residues. Per germline, CDR1 SGHNT and CDR2 YENEEA. Trimming at V came to 5 bases and at J to 1 base, leaving 8 bases not matched to a gene.

The chain joins TRBV6-1 to TRBJ2-1, with 9 bases that match TRBD2. This CDR3 spans 17 amino acids. With V trimmed by 4 bases and J by 5 bases, 12 bases remained unmatched. Germline V gives CDR1 MNHNS, CDR2 SASEGT. The CDR3 DNA follows: TGTGCCAGCAGTGGCGCCTCGCGACTAGCGGAGCACAATGAGCAGTTCTTC. It specifies CASSGASRLAEHNEQFF.

The V call is TRBV6-2 or TRBV6-3, the J call TRBJ2-3, with no clear D. This CDR3 is 13 amino acids long. The germline V and J ends were trimmed by 2 bases and 4 bases, with 7 bases remaining between them. Germline lookup yields CDR1 MNHEY and CDR2 SVGEGT. The CDR3 region is CASSYDSPDTQYF. The CDR3 DNA is TGTGCCAGCAGTTACGACTCGCCAGATACGCAGTATTTT.

V gene TRBV30 combines with J gene TRBJ1-1, with 7 positions matching TRBD1. CDR3 size: 20 residues. CDR1 is GTSNPN and CDR2 is SVGIG in the germline V gene (reference sequence). Losses at the gene ends were 0 bases for V and 0 bases for J; bases not matched to a gene: 19. Here the CDR3 DNA reads TGTGCCTGGAGTGTACCGTTGGGCGGGGACAGTGGAGTGATGAACACTGAAGCTTTCTTT. As protein: CAWSVPLGGDSGVMNTEAFF.

The CDR3 bases are TGTGCCCCGCACTTGGGACAGGGGGCTCATACGCAGTATTTT. Translating gives CAPHLGQGAHTQYF. The rearrangement uses TRBV21-1 and TRBJ2-3; the table's D call of TRBD1 was not tested on the DNA. TRBV21-1 is termed a pseudogene. CDR3 size: 14 residues.

The rearrangement joins TRBV6-5 to TRBJ2-3; TRBD1 aligns across 8 bases. From germline, CDR1 is MNHEY and CDR2 SVGAGI. The CDR3 covers 14 residues. J lost 5 bases, V lost 2 bases, and 3 bases had no gene match. The CDR3 is CASSYGQGLDTQYF. In nucleotides, the CDR3 is TGTGCCAGCAGTTACGGACAGGGTTTAGATACGCAGTATTTT.

The chain joins TRBV19 to TRBJ2-2; D call uncertain. V was shortened by 1 base and J by 4 bases, with 10 bases between the two germline ends. The CDR3 is 15 residues long. Germline CDR1 and CDR2: LNHDA and SQIVND (reference sequence). The CDR3 here is CASSIATVCTGELFF. The CDR3 nucleotides are TGTGCCAGTAGTATAGCTACGGTGTGCACCGGGGAGCTGTTTTTT.

This chain joins TRBV29-1 and TRBJ1-2; D uncertain. V lost 5 bases to trimming and J lost 2 bases, with 9 bases between them. CDR1 SQVTM and CDR2 ANQGSEA come from the germline V gene. CDR3 length: 12 amino acids. CDR3 sequence reads: CSVPKRNYGYTF. For the CDR3, the DNA is TGCAGCGTTCCTAAACGGAACTATGGCTACACCTTC.

The chain is built from TRBV9 and TRBJ1-4; the match to TRBD1 covers 7 bases. This CDR3 has 13 residues. Germline V gives CDR1 SGDLS, CDR2 YYNGEE. With V trimmed by 4 bases and J by 8 bases, 5 bases remained unmatched. In nucleotides, the CDR3 is TGTGCCAGCAGCCTCGGGACAGCAGAAAAACTGTTTTTT. It codes for CASSLGTAEKLFF.

The V and J genes are TRBV4-3 and TRBJ1-5, with D hard to call. V was shortened by 1 base and J by 6 bases, with 7 bases between the two germline ends. The CDR3 contains 13 residues. Germline assignment: CDR1 LGHNA and CDR2 YSLEER. CDR3 sequence reads: CASSQASGQPQHF. In nucleotides, the CDR3 is TGCGCCAGCAGCCAAGCTTCCGGTCAGCCCCAGCATTTT.

This clone occurred a few times. The chain recombines TRBV12-3 or TRBV12-4 with TRBJ2-7; 7 positions agree with TRBD1. The CDR3 loop spans 13 amino acids. J gave up 7 bases and V 6 bases, and 9 bases lay outside the gene matches. The CDR3 nucleotides read TGTGCCAGCAGGCGACAGGGTCGGGAAGAGCAGTACTTC. Its protein is CASRRQGREEQYF.

This chain's CDR3 is CASSQGGGGGYNEQFF. The CDR3 DNA reads TGTGCCAGCAGCCAAGGTGGGGGGGGAGGTTACAATGAGCAGTTCTTC. The chain recombines TRBV3-1 (or the pseudogene TRBV3-2) with TRBJ2-1; 7 bases fit TRBD2. CDR3 length equals 16 residues. With V trimmed by 1 base and J by 4 bases, 7 bases remained unmatched. The germline V gene encodes CDR1 LGHDT and CDR2 YNNKEL (reference sequence).

This chain links TRBV6-2 or TRBV6-3 with TRBJ2-7; 11 bases are a match to TRBD2. Germline assignment: CDR1 MNHEY and CDR2 SVGEGT. CDR3 length: 19 residues. V was clipped by 4 bases and J by 0 bases; unmatched bases: 14. The CDR3 DNA reads TGTGCCAGCAGTTCCGGACTAGCGGGTACTCCAATGAGCTCCTACGAGCAGTACTTC. Its protein is CASSSGLAGTPMSSYEQYF.

For the CDR3, the DNA is TGTGCCAGCAGCTCCGGACTAGCGGAGGCGGGTGAGCAGTTCTTC. Protein sequence: CASSSGLAEAGEQFF. This chain links TRBV5-6 with TRBJ2-1, with TRBD2 matching 10 bases. From germline, CDR1 is SGHDT and CDR2 YYEEEE. The CDR3 is 15 amino acids. Trimming at V came to 3 bases and at J to 9 bases, leaving 9 bases not matched to a gene.